The rows below give T cell receptor beta chains drawn from one sample of a study of blood T cells in healthy people across ages. TCRdb called the 5' RACE reads again in MiXCR, with one record for every CDR3 protein. The sample holds hundreds of thousands of distinct CDR3 sequences, under 40% seen once. The sequencing sample was made of blood. The receptor source for this set is a man younger than 35 in good health. CDR3s include the opening cysteine and the closing phenylalanine or tryptophan. The D gene is left open where the match is weak. Clone size is not always given. Where it is, it says once, few, many or a class for expanded clones.

V,length,size,D,J,CDR3,DNA
TRBV29-1,17,.,.,TRBJ2-2,CSVRGGMAGARVGELFF,TGCAGCGTTAGAGGCGGAATGGCGGGGGCCCGGGTCGGGGAGCTGTTTTTT
TRBV4-1,15,many,TRBD1,TRBJ1-6,CASSTRTGASSPLHF,TGCGCCAGCAGCACGCGGACAGGGGCCTCTTCACCCCTCCACTTT
TRBV20-1,12,.,.,TRBJ2-5,CSASPSEETQYF,TGCAGTGCTAGCCCTAGTGAAGAGACCCAGTACTTC
TRBV20-1,13,.,.,TRBJ1-5,CSASSQGDQPQHF,TGCAGTGCTAGCTCCCAGGGTGACCAGCCCCAGCATTTT
TRBV12-3/TRBV12-4,15,few,.,TRBJ1-1,CASSFAGGVGTEAFF,TGTGCCAGCAGCTTCGCGGGGGGGGTAGGAACTGAAGCTTTCTTT
TRBV20-1,15,many,.,TRBJ2-5,CSALGADSLQETQYF,TGCAGTGCCCTCGGGGCAGACTCCCTACAAGAGACCCAGTACTTC
TRBV20-1,11,many,.,TRBJ1-2,CSALRDYGYTF,TGCAGTGCTCTAAGGGACTATGGCTACACCTTC
TRBV12-3/TRBV12-4,15,many,.,TRBJ2-3,CASSFEGQGTDTQYF,TGTGCCAGCAGTTTCGAGGGGCAGGGCACAGATACGCAGTATTTT
TRBV5-1,13,.,.,TRBJ2-7,CASSPGTAHEQYF,TGCGCCAGCAGCCCTGGGACCGCTCACGAGCAGTACTTC
TRBV6-5,14,few,.,TRBJ2-7,CASSWGRGNYEQYF,TGTGCCAGCAGCTGGGGCAGGGGTAACTACGAGCAGTACTTC
TRBV20-1,15,.,TRBD1,TRBJ1-5,CSASVGQGSGQPQHF,TGCAGTGCTAGTGTGGGACAGGGATCTGGTCAGCCCCAGCATTTT
TRBV4-1,16,.,.,TRBJ2-3,CASGTVPGRYTDTQYF,TGCGCCAGCGGGACGGTTCCAGGGCGGTACACAGATACGCAGTATTTT
TRBV5-1,15,.,.,TRBJ1-2,CASSRENQSNYGYTF,TGCGCCAGCAGCCGGGAGAATCAATCAAACTATGGCTACACCTTC
TRBV2,18,few,.,TRBJ2-1,CASSEARTAPFFYNEQFF,TGTGCCAGCAGTGAAGCGAGGACAGCGCCTTTCTTTTACAATGAGCAGTTCTTC
TRBV4-1,17,.,.,TRBJ1-2,CASSPAGWGPPDYGYTF,TGCGCCAGCAGCCCAGCGGGATGGGGTCCCCCCGATTATGGCTACACCTTC
TRBV5-1,16,.,.,TRBJ2-5,CASTKVVAVPQETQYF,TGCGCCAGCACCAAAGTGGTAGCGGTACCCCAAGAGACCCAGTACTTC
TRBV7-6,12,.,.,TRBJ2-7,CASSGISYEQYF,TGTGCCAGCTCGGGAATATCCTACGAGCAGTACTTC
TRBV6-5,15,few,TRBD2,TRBJ2-3,CASSGGGIGTDTQYF,TGTGCCAGCAGCGGCGGGGGGATTGGGACAGATACGCAGTATTTT
TRBV11-2,21,.,TRBD2,TRBJ2-5,CASSLLRGLAGGRFDQETQYF,TGTGCCAGCAGCTTGCTAAGAGGACTAGCGGGGGGGCGGTTCGACCAAGAGACCCAGTACTTC
TRBV6-5,15,few,.,TRBJ1-5,CASSYSYQLGQPQHF,TGTGCCAGCAGTTACTCATATCAATTGGGTCAGCCCCAGCATTTT
TRBV20-1,13,few,.,TRBJ1-5,CSARDSANQPQHF,TGCAGTGCTAGAGACTCGGCCAATCAGCCCCAGCATTTT
TRBV4-1,15,once,TRBD1,TRBJ1-2,CASSSKTGGLRGCTF,TGCGCCAGCAGCTCCAAAACAGGGGGCCTGAGGGGCTGCACCTTC
TRBV20-1,17,.,TRBD1,TRBJ1-1,CSARGYWDRGRRTEAFF,TGCAGTGCTAGAGGGTACTGGGACAGGGGAAGGAGAACTGAAGCTTTCTTT
TRBV7-9,16,few,TRBD1,TRBJ1-2,CASSLGGTGELDGYTF,TGTGCCAGCAGCTTAGGGGGGACAGGGGAGTTGGATGGCTACACCTTC
TRBV29-1,12,many,.,TRBJ2-7,CSVGFGTYEQYF,TGCAGCGTTGGATTCGGGACCTACGAGCAGTACTTC
TRBV5-1,13,.,.,TRBJ2-5,CASREGQQETQYF,TGCGCCAGCAGGGAGGGACAGCAAGAGACCCAGTACTTC
TRBV7-2,16,.,.,TRBJ1-1,CASSHTGTGTNTEAFF,TGTGCCAGCAGCCACACGGGAACAGGGACGAACACTGAAGCTTTCTTT
TRBV5-4,12,.,.,TRBJ1-5,CASSSQGQPQHF,TGTGCCAGCAGTTCTCAGGGGCAGCCCCAGCATTTT
TRBV2,15,.,.,TRBJ2-7,CASSVGGPQRNEQYF,TGTGCCAGCAGTGTTGGAGGACCCCAAAGGAATGAGCAGTACTTC
TRBV7-2,11,.,.,TRBJ2-1,CANGAYNEQFF,TGTGCCAACGGGGCCTACAATGAGCAGTTCTTC
TRBV7-2,10,many,.,TRBJ2-1,CASRNNEQFF,TGTGCCAGCAGGAACAATGAGCAGTTCTTC
TRBV4-3,18,.,TRBD2,TRBJ2-1,CASSQDTHSSGQYNEQFF,TGCGCCAGCAGCCAAGACACCCACTCTAGCGGGCAGTACAATGAGCAGTTCTTC
TRBV20-1,11,few,.,TRBJ2-3,CSPRVGDTQYF,TGCAGTCCCAGAGTGGGGGATACGCAGTATTTT
TRBV20-1,9,.,.,TRBJ2-1,CSAGGEQFF,TGCAGTGCCGGTGGTGAGCAGTTCTTC
TRBV2,11,few,.,TRBJ2-5,CASNEWETQYF,TGTGCCAGCAACGAGTGGGAGACCCAGTACTTC
TRBV12-3/TRBV12-4,14,.,TRBD2,TRBJ2-1,CASGAGGSYNEQFF,TGTGCCAGCGGAGCGGGGGGCTCCTACAATGAGCAGTTCTTC
TRBV2,15,.,.,TRBJ2-6,CASSEEGTGANVLTF,TGTGCCAGCAGTGAAGAGGGGACTGGGGCCAACGTCCTGACTTTC
TRBV20-1,14,few,.,TRBJ2-3,CSASPTSDPDTQYF,TGCAGTGCTAGTCCAACATCGGACCCAGATACGCAGTATTTT
TRBV2,14,many,TRBD1,TRBJ2-3,CASSTGGSTDTQYF,TGTGCCAGCAGTACAGGGGGGTCCACAGATACGCAGTATTTT
TRBV30,15,few,TRBD1,TRBJ1-1,CAWSGGQASNTEAFF,TGTGCCTGGAGCGGGGGACAGGCGTCGAACACTGAAGCTTTCTTT
TRBV9,15,.,.,TRBJ1-1,CASSSRTDMNTEAFF,TGTGCCAGCAGCTCTCGGACTGACATGAACACTGAAGCTTTCTTT
TRBV12-3/TRBV12-4,14,.,.,TRBJ1-2,CASSLKEDLGGYTF,TGTGCCAGCAGTTTAAAGGAGGACCTAGGGGGCTACACCTTC
TRBV9,15,few,TRBD1,TRBJ1-1,CASSADRAGYTEAFF,TGTGCCAGCAGCGCCGACAGGGCGGGTTACACTGAAGCTTTCTTT
TRBV6-5,11,.,TRBD1,TRBJ2-5,CASSNTGVWYF,TGTGCCAGCAGTAATACAGGGGTCTGGTACTTC
TRBV7-2,16,.,.,TRBJ2-3,CASSPPGLPSTDTQYF,TGTGCCAGCAGCCCGCCGGGACTTCCTAGCACAGATACGCAGTATTTT
TRBV12-3/TRBV12-4,14,.,.,TRBJ2-2,CASSFVTHTGELFF,TGTGCCAGCAGTTTCGTGACCCACACCGGGGAGCTGTTTTTT
TRBV5-1,19,.,TRBD1,TRBJ1-3,CASSTGTGVGLSSGNTIYF,TGCGCCAGCAGCACCGGGACAGGGGTGGGCCTCAGCTCTGGAAACACCATATATTTT
TRBV7-8,15,.,TRBD1,TRBJ2-7,CASSSDRNYPYEQYF,TGTGCCAGCAGCTCGGACAGGAATTACCCCTACGAGCAGTACTTC
TRBV7-9,14,many,TRBD1,TRBJ1-1,CASSAGQLNTEAFF,TGCGCCAGCAGCGCGGGACAGCTGAACACTGAAGCTTTCTTT
TRBV30,14,.,.,TRBJ1-5,CAWTQGQPNQPQHF,TGTGCCTGGACTCAAGGACAGCCCAATCAGCCCCAGCATTTT
TRBV29-1,14,.,.,TRBJ1-2,CSVEDPGRVDGYTF,TGCAGCGTTGAAGATCCTGGCAGGGTCGACGGCTACACCTTC
TRBV9,15,.,TRBD1,TRBJ2-1,CASSARGQGGETQFF,TGTGCCAGCAGCGCCCGGGGACAGGGAGGCGAGACCCAGTTCTTC